This TCR beta chain originates from a study of T-cell memory formation after mild COVID-19. Study details: The two donors had largely donor-specific TCR clusters.

This clonotype has a handful of counts. Its antigen is undetermined. Study-level points and caveats: A balance of CD4 and CD8 characterized clones contracting day 15 to 85, whereas later expanders leaned CD4+. CD4+ contracting clones lay mainly in CM and EM, CD8+ ones in EMRA.

V lost 1 base and J lost 1, with 11 bases in between. This CDR3 region has 15 residues. Looked up from germline, CDR1 is KGHSH and CDR2 is LQKENI. TCRdb reprocessed the 5' RACE reads via MiXCR and lists one record per CDR3 protein. The table has over 400,000 distinct CDR3 sequences, around a quarter seen once. The sequence derives from an adult woman who had mild COVID-19 (a few samples of this study predate the infection). Cell type and time point are not known. The chain carries TRBV18 and TRBJ2-7; no clear D gene. Sample: PBMCs or a T cell subset sorted from them (not recorded which). The CDR3 DNA reads as TGTGCCAGCTCACCACTGGGCAGTGGTTCCTACGAGCAGTACTTC. This codes for CASSPLGSGSYEQYF.